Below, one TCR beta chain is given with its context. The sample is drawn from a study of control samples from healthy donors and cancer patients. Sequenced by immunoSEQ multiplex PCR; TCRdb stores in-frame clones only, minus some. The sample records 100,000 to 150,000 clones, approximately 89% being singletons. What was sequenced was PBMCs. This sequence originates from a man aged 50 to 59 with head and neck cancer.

This chain's CDR3 is CASSLEARGSYSPLHF. The CDR3 DNA reads TGCGCCAGCAGCTTGGAGGCCAGGGGAAGTTATTCACCCCTCCACTTT. This chain uses TRBV5-1 with TRBJ1-6; D perhaps matches TRBD1 (6 bases). The CDR3 covers 16 residues. Germline V gives CDR1 SGHRS, CDR2 YFSETQ. Trimming stripped 0 bases from V and 8 bases from J, with 15 bases between.